These T cell receptor beta chains were read from a single sample in a study of cytotoxic CD8 clonotypes in ibrutinib-treated CLL. The data were produced by immunoSEQ multiplex PCR, yet TCRdb's version contains in-frame clones alone and is incomplete. The sample includes 250,000 to 350,000 clones, roughly three quarters of them seen just once. The sequenced sample was PBMCs, obtained at disease progression, from a patient treated with ibrutinib. The receptors shown here come from a human donor with chronic lymphocytic leukemia. The CDR3 runs from the conserved cysteine through the conserved F or W. The D gene is left open where the match is weak. Not every row has a clone size; where given, it reads once, few, many or a size class.

size,J,V,D,CDR3,DNA
many,TRBJ2-3,TRBV10-3,.,CAIRRGAVYTDTQYF,TGTGCCATCAGGAGGGGGGCTGTTTACACAGATACGCAGTATTTT
.,TRBJ2-1,TRBV11-2,.,CASSLGTQGTFNNEQFF,TGTGCCAGCAGCTTAGGTACACAGGGCACGTTCAACAATGAGCAGTTCTTC
.,TRBJ2-1,TRBV29-1,TRBD2,CSVGTHGTSGYNEQFF,TGCAGCGTTGGGACGCACGGGACTAGCGGCTACAATGAGCAGTTCTTC
.,TRBJ2-3,TRBV10-2,.,CASSESPQDIYRTDTQYF,TGCGCCAGCAGTGAGTCCCCCCAGGACATATATCGCACAGATACGCAGTATTTT
.,TRBJ1-1,TRBV7-9,.,CASSLVELRVTEAFF,TGTGCCAGCAGCTTAGTTGAGCTCCGGGTCACTGAAGCTTTCTTT
.,TRBJ2-7,TRBV7-9,.,CASSYHRVSNEQYF,TGTGCCAGCAGCTACCACAGGGTTTCTAACGAGCAGTACTTC
.,TRBJ1-2,TRBV11-1,.,CASSSLSGGINYGYTF,TGTGCCAGCAGCTCTCTATCCGGCGGGATTAACTATGGCTACACCTTC
.,TRBJ1-4,TRBV29-1,.,CSVRGGTNEKLFF,TGCAGCGTACGTGGGGGGACTAATGAAAAACTGTTTTTT
once,TRBJ1-6,TRBV4-1,TRBD1,CASSTTGAGSPLHF,TGCGCCAGCAGCACCACAGGGGCGGGTTCACCCCTCCACTTT
.,TRBJ1-5,TRBV6-4,.,CASNTENPKLHQPQHF,TGTGCCAGCAACACCGAAAACCCAAAACTACATCAGCCCCAGCATTTT
.,TRBJ1-1,TRBV29-1,.,CSVRDSAEAFF,TGCAGCGTCAGGGACTCTGCTGAAGCTTTCTTT
.,TRBJ1-2,TRBV28,TRBD1,CASMGDRDYGYTF,TGTGCCTCAATGGGGGACAGGGACTATGGCTACACCTTC
once,TRBJ1-2,TRBV29-1,.,CSVDSRVGGYTF,TGCAGCGTTGACTCCAGGGTGGGTGGCTACACCTTC
.,TRBJ2-2,TRBV7-9,.,CASSPEQGYTGELFF,TGTGCCAGCAGCCCTGAACAGGGATACACCGGGGAGCTGTTTTTT
once,TRBJ2-3,TRBV5-1,.,CASSLIEGGLTDTQYF,TGCGCCAGCAGCTTGATCGAGGGAGGCCTCACAGATACGCAGTATTTT
.,TRBJ1-1,TRBV2,.,CASSVAVLSGSEAFF,TGTGCCAGCAGTGTTGCAGTGTTGTCCGGGTCGGAAGCTTTCTTT
.,TRBJ2-7,TRBV28,.,CASQIHPYEQYF,TGTGCCAGCCAGATCCACCCCTACGAGCAGTACTTC